These 31 T cell receptor beta chains were all obtained from the same sample, sequenced in a study of regulatory T cells in long-lasting Graves disease. Time point given: newly diagnosed GD, antithyroid drugs for less than 3 months. The TCR library was made from RNA that had been extracted from PBMCs in TRIzol. Arm-PCR with iRepertoire HTBI primers amplified the CDR3 regions for these TCR beta libraries. TCRdb called the multiplex PCR reads again in MiXCR, with one record for every CDR3 protein. The sample lists 680,000 or so distinct CDR3 sequences; roughly 15% were seen once. This same sample was also taken into another study, of T cells in Graves' hyperthyroidism and ophthalmopathy.

Material: peripheral blood mononuclear cells (PBMCs), obtained at new diagnosis, from a patient treated with antithyroid drugs. The receptors here all came from a young woman with Graves disease.

The chain combines TRBV9 with TRBJ1-2; possibly TRBD1 for D (5 bases). The length of the CDR3 is 18 residues. The germline V gene has CDR1 SGDLS and CDR2 YYNGEE. Deletions cut 3 bases from V and 4 bases from J, with 25 bases between. The CDR3 loop reads CASSAKAWETGQRYGYTF. The CDR3 DNA sequence: TGTGCCAGCAGCGCCAAAGCCTGGGAAACGGGGCAGCGCTATGGCTACACCTTC.

In this sample, this clonotype turned up a few times. The chain uses TRBV12-3 or TRBV12-4 and TRBJ2-7; TRBD2 aligns across 11 bases. After removal of 0 bases from V and 7 bases from J, the junction contained 11 bases not matched to a gene. The CDR3 spans 17 residues. The CDR3 DNA reads TGTGCCAGCAGTTTAGCGATCGGACTAGCGGGTAGAGATGAGCAGTACTTC. It specifies CASSLAIGLAGRDEQYF.

The chain couples TRBV10-3 to TRBJ2-3, with a possible D match to TRBD2 (6 bases). The CDR3 is made up of 14 amino acids. V lost 0 bases to trimming and J lost 6 bases, with 10 bases between them. CDR1 is ENHRY and CDR2 is SYGVKD in the germline V gene. The CDR3 DNA follows: TGTGCCATCAGTGAGTCGACTAGGGACGATACGCAGTATTTT. As protein: CAISESTRDDTQYF.

This clonotype was seen repeatedly, ten times or more. The rearrangement uses TRBV6-1 and TRBJ1-2; maybe TRBD1 (5 bases). The CDR3 spans 15 residues. Germline CDR1 and CDR2: MNHNS and SASEGT. V lost 6 bases to trimming and J lost 8 bases, with 22 bases between them. DNA for the CDR3: TGTGCCAGCAGAAACGGGACGGCTACTCAGAGGGGCTACACCTTC. It codes for CASRNGTATQRGYTF.

This clonotype was counted ten times or more. CDR3 amino acids: CAWSKSGYGYTF. CDR3 nucleotides: TGTGCCTGGAGTAAAAGTGGCTATGGCTACACCTTC. The chain has TRBV30 and TRBJ1-2; D gene unclear. Germline loops: CDR1 GTSNPN, CDR2 SVGIG (reference sequence). The CDR3 extends over 12 amino acids. Between the trimmed V and J ends, which lost 2 bases and 4 bases, there was a span of 8 bases.

At least ten counts were recorded for this clonotype. CDR3 sequence reads: CASSEFRGMGNQPQHF. CDR3 sequence (DNA): TGTGCCAGCAGTGAATTCCGGGGTATGGGCAATCAGCCCCAGCATTTT. The chain combines TRBV2 with TRBJ1-5; D not certain. The CDR3 loop spans 16 amino acids. The V gene's germline CDR1 is SNHLY and CDR2 FYNNEI. Trimming took 2 bases from V and 2 from J, leaving 13 bases between them.

The V and J genes are TRBV30 and TRBJ1-3, with D maybe TRBD1 (5 bases). With 2 bases removed from V and 2 bases from J, the gap between germline ends came to 13 bases. The CDR3 extends over 15 amino acids. The germline V gene has CDR1 GTSNPN and CDR2 SVGIG (reference sequence). CDR3 DNA sequence: TGTGCCTGGAGTCCGCCCGGGGGAGCTGGAAACACCATATATTTT. Translating gives CAWSPPGGAGNTIYF. Variable domain in full (rest from reference TRBV30 and TRBJ1-3): SQTIHQWPATLVQPVGSPLSLECTVEGTSNPNLYWYRQAAGRGLQLLFYSVGIGQISSEVPQNLSASRPQDRQFILSSKKLLLSDSGFYLCAWSPPGGAGNTIYFGEGSWLTVV.

There are a few counts of this clonotype. This chain links TRBV18 with TRBJ1-5; D gene unclear. Germline assignment: CDR1 KGHSH and CDR2 LQKENI. The CDR3 has 13 residues. Between the trimmed V and J ends, which lost 4 bases and 9 bases, there was a span of 13 bases. In DNA form, the CDR3 reads TGTGCCAGCTCACAAAATTCCCCTGGGCCCCAGCATTTT. Amino acid sequence: CASSQNSPGPQHF.

The sample holds a few counts of this clonotype. The J gene is TRBJ2-1, the V gene TRBV15; D possibly corresponds to TRBD2 (5 bases). CDR3 length: 15 residues. In germline, CDR1 is LNHNV, CDR2 YYDKDF (reference sequence). Trimming took 1 base from V and 7 from J, leaving 14 bases between them. The CDR3 region is CATSRAGREWNEQFF. CDR3 bases: TGTGCCACCAGCAGAGCAGGCCGGGAATGGAATGAGCAGTTCTTC.

This clonotype has a handful of counts. The chain carries TRBV19 and TRBJ1-1; maybe TRBD1 (6 bases). Trimming took off 8 bases at V and 6 bases at J, with 13 bases between the two ends. The germline gives CDR1 LNHDA, CDR2 SQIVND (reference sequence). The CDR3 extends over 12 amino acids. In DNA form, the CDR3 reads TGTGCCAGTGGGGGCACGTACCCTGAAGCTTTCTTT. Amino acid sequence: CASGGTYPEAFF.

V usage is TRBV13 and J usage is TRBJ2-5; 8 bases are shared with TRBD1. The trim removed 2 bases at V and 5 bases at J, leaving 10 bases unmatched. Germline V gives CDR1 PRHDT, CDR2 FYEKMQ (reference sequence). This CDR3 region has 16 residues. The CDR3 reads CASSLSQGARGETQYF. The DNA of the CDR3 is TGTGCCAGCAGCTTATCCCAGGGGGCACGGGGGGAGACCCAGTACTTC.

This clonotype was detected many times. The rearrangement uses TRBV12-3 or TRBV12-4 and TRBJ2-7; 10 bases match TRBD2. J lost 1 base, V lost 5 bases, and 2 bases had no gene match. This CDR3 comprises 14 residues. CDR3 sequence: CASSTSGASYEQYF. In DNA, the CDR3 is TGTGCCAGCAGTACTAGCGGGGCGTCCTACGAGCAGTACTTC.

In this sample, this clonotype turned up many times. The genes are TRBV12-3 or TRBV12-4 and TRBJ2-7, with 7 bases lining up with TRBD2. V trimming: 8 bases; J trimming: 5 bases; junction bases outside the gene matches: 12. The CDR3 is made up of 14 amino acids. In nucleotides, the CDR3 is TGTGCCAGCGGGGCGGGCGGGAGAGGGGACGAGCAGTACTTC. This codes for CASGAGGRGDEQYF.

In this sample, this clonotype turned up a few times. This chain uses TRBV3-1 with TRBJ1-1; D possibly corresponds to TRBD1 (5 bases). Germline values: CDR1 LGHDT, CDR2 YNNKEL (reference sequence). The CDR3 sequence is 14 residues long. Trimming removed 4 bases at V and 2 bases at J, with 11 bases between. For the CDR3, the DNA is TGTGCCAGCAGCCTATGGGGCCTCAACACTGAAGCTTTCTTT. This encodes CASSLWGLNTEAFF.

This rearrangement joins TRBV6-2 or TRBV6-3 to TRBJ2-1, with 7 positions matching TRBD2. The germline V gene encodes CDR1 MNHEY and CDR2 SVGEGT. The CDR3 consists of 16 residues. The V gene end was trimmed by 5 bases and the J gene end by 6 bases; junction bases not matched to a gene: 13. The CDR3 region has the DNA TGTGCCAGCAGTGACGGGCGCGGGACTAATGTCAATGAGCAGTTCTTC. As protein: CASSDGRGTNVNEQFF.

A word on this clonotype: A much bigger clone sits one base away, suggesting this may be a read error. The CDR3 DNA follows: TGTACCAGCAGTGAACAGACCCAGTACTTC. This codes for CTSSEQTQYF. The chain links TRBV2 to TRBJ2-5; D remains unclear. CDR1 SNHLY and CDR2 FYNNEI come from the germline V gene. The CDR3 runs 10 residues. The full variable domain, rest sourced from reference TRBV2 and TRBJ2-5, is EPEVTQTPSHQVTQMGQEVILRCVPISNHLYFYWYRQILGQKVEFLVSFYNNEISEKSEIFDDQFSVERPDGSNFTLKIRSTKLEDSAMYFCTSSEQTQYFGPGTRLLVL.

This chain uses TRBV20-1 with TRBJ2-3, with 9 bases identical to TRBD1. CDR3 length equals 14 residues. Germline-derived CDR1 and CDR2 are DFQATT and SNEGSKA (reference sequence). With 3 bases clipped from V and 1 base from J, the junction kept 2 bases outside the gene matches. The CDR3 protein is CSASDRGGTDTQYF. As DNA, the CDR3 is TGCAGTGCTAGCGACAGGGGGGGCACAGATACGCAGTATTTT.

The CDR3 DNA reads TGTGCCAGCACCTCTACAGCCTCTAGCACAGATACGCAGTATTTT. This gives the protein CASTSTASSTDTQYF. The V and J genes are TRBV6-1 and TRBJ2-3; D unclear. The CDR3 has 15 residues. V was shortened by 7 bases and J by 0 bases, with 14 bases between the two germline ends. Germline lookup yields CDR1 MNHNS and CDR2 SASEGT.

This clonotype was observed at least ten times. V gene TRBV2 combines with J gene TRBJ1-1; no firm D call. CDR1 SNHLY and CDR2 FYNNEI come from the germline V gene. This CDR3 spans 14 amino acids. Trimming stripped 8 bases from V and 11 bases from J, with 24 bases between. CDR3 region: CASGSSGNEVRAFF. DNA of the CDR3: TGTGCCAGCGGGTCGTCGGGGAACGAGGTTAGGGCTTTCTTT.

The V call is TRBV5-4, the J call TRBJ2-3; D is uncertain. Germline assignment: CDR1 SGHNT and CDR2 YYREEE (reference sequence). V was pared by 3 bases and J by 4 bases, with 9 bases between. This CDR3 contains 13 residues. This CDR3 is CASSSTFSDTQYF. The DNA of the CDR3 is TGTGCCAGCAGCTCGACGTTTTCAGATACGCAGTATTTT.

This chain joins TRBV6-2 or TRBV6-3 and TRBJ1-1, with TRBD1 as a possible D gene (5 bases). Trimming took off 6 bases at V and 3 bases at J, with 14 bases between the two ends. The length of the CDR3 is 14 residues. Germline-derived CDR1 and CDR2 are MNHEY and SVGEGT. In DNA, the CDR3 is TGTGCCAGCAGCCCCCGGAGGGGAGACACTGAAGCTTTCTTT. Amino acid sequence: CASSPRRGDTEAFF.

This clonotype was observed many times. J is TRBJ2-1 and V is TRBV28; no firm D call. This CDR3 has 11 amino acids. V was cut by 7 bases and J by 8 bases, with 9 bases left in between. CDR1 and CDR2 (germline): MDHEN, SYDVKM. The CDR3 here is CASTREDEQFF. In DNA, the CDR3 is TGTGCCAGCACCCGAGAAGATGAGCAGTTCTTC.

This sequence joins TRBV19 and TRBJ2-7; a possible D gene is TRBD2 (6 bases). The V end was cut by 4 bases, the J end by 0 bases, with 13 bases between. This CDR3 comprises 15 residues. Germline V CDR1 and CDR2: LNHDA, SQIVND (reference sequence). The CDR3 DNA sequence: TGTGCCAGTAGTAGGGGGGACTGGGACTCCTACGAGCAGTACTTC. Translated: CASSRGDWDSYEQYF.

This clonotype appeared a few times. The rearrangement links TRBV7-2 to TRBJ1-2; TRBD1 might be the D (6 bases). Germline V CDR1 and CDR2: SGHTA, FQGNSA. V was trimmed by 4 bases and J by 6 bases, leaving 24 bases between them. This CDR3 comprises 17 residues. CDR3 region: CASSSGGSKIRGDGYTF. As DNA, the CDR3 is TGTGCCAGCAGCTCCGGGGGCAGCAAGATTCGGGGGGATGGCTACACCTTC.

The V call is TRBV27, the J call TRBJ2-1; D is tentatively TRBD1 or TRBD2 (5 bases each). V lost 6 bases, J lost 2 bases, and 11 bases lay in between. CDR3 size: 14 residues. Per germline, CDR1 MNHEY and CDR2 SMNVEV (reference sequence). In DNA form, the CDR3 reads TGTGCCAGCAGCCGGGACGGACCCTACAATGAGCAGTTCTTC. Its protein is CASSRDGPYNEQFF.

This clonotype came up many times. The V and J genes are TRBV28 and TRBJ2-1, with 9 positions matching TRBD2. V trimming: 11 bases; J trimming: 5 bases; junction bases outside the gene matches: 10. Germline V gene data show CDR1 as MDHEN and CDR2 as SYDVKM. The CDR3 sequence is 14 residues long. CDR3 DNA sequence: TGTGCCTCAGACATAGCGGGAGACGACAATGAGCAGTTCTTC. This gives the protein CASDIAGDDNEQFF.

Many counts were recorded for this clonotype. V and J are TRBV28 and TRBJ1-1; maybe TRBD1 (6 bases). This CDR3 comprises 15 residues. V was shortened by 5 bases and J by 5 bases, with 18 bases between the two germline ends. The germline gives CDR1 MDHEN, CDR2 SYDVKM. The CDR3, as DNA: TGTGCCAGCAGTGCCCATGGGGGGCGCATTACTGAAGCTTTCTTT. This sequence encodes CASSAHGGRITEAFF.

In this sample, this clonotype turned up many times. This chain links TRBV7-8 with TRBJ2-5; a possible D gene is TRBD1 (6 bases). V lost 7 bases, J lost 5 bases, and 23 bases lay in between. Germline CDR1 reads SGHVS; CDR2 reads FQNEAQ. The CDR3 extends over 16 amino acids. The CDR3 DNA sequence: TGTGCCAGCAATAAGTTGGACAGACTAAATTCGGAGACCCAGTACTTC. This gives the protein CASNKLDRLNSETQYF.

This clonotype was seen repeatedly, ten times or more. The J gene is TRBJ1-4, the V gene TRBV28, with 10 bases fitting TRBD1. The CDR3 loop spans 15 amino acids. Losses at the gene ends were 4 bases for V and 5 bases for J; bases not matched to a gene: 4. Germline V gene data show CDR1 as MDHEN and CDR2 as SYDVKM. The CDR3 bases are TGTGCCAGCAGTTCGCCGGACAGGGGGAATGAAAAACTGTTTTTT. Protein product: CASSSPDRGNEKLFF. The full variable domain, its missing parts supplied by reference TRBV28 and TRBJ1-4, is DVKVTQSSRYLVKRTGEKVFLECVQDMDHENMFWYRQDPGLGLRLIYFSYDVKMKEKGDIPEGYSVSREKKERFSLILESASTNQTSMYLCASSSPDRGNEKLFFGSGTQLSVL.

This chain's CDR3 is CASSPWGSRYTGELFF. CDR3 DNA sequence: TGTGCCAGCAGCCCATGGGGGAGCCGGTACACCGGGGAGCTGTTTTTT. The chain is built from TRBV3-1 and TRBJ2-2; either TRBD1 or TRBD2 may supply D (5 bases each). Germline V gene lookup returns CDR1 LGHDT and CDR2 YNNKEL (reference sequence). The CDR3 is 16 residues long. V was trimmed by 4 bases and J by 3 bases, leaving 15 bases between them.

This clonotype was seen ten or more times. The V call is TRBV30, the J call TRBJ1-2, with unresolved D. Trimming took 6 bases from V and 4 from J, leaving 12 bases between them. This CDR3 has 12 residues. Germline V gene data show CDR1 as GTSNPN and CDR2 as SVGIG (reference sequence). Here the CDR3 reads CACLDLGYGYTF. The CDR3 DNA is TGTGCCTGCCTCGATCTGGGCTATGGCTACACCTTC.